Below, 7 T cell receptor beta chains from the same sample are listed, as sequenced in a study of cytomegalovirus exposure and HLA in healthy donors. Primers included in the PCR were 60 Vbeta and 13 Jbeta primers. Libraries were prepared by immunoSEQ multiplex PCR; TCRdb keeps only in-frame clonotypes and omits some of them. The profile shows fewer than 85,000 clones, around 70% of them singletons. Sequencing input: PBMCs. The receptor set was obtained from a woman aged 40 to 50 in good health and CMV-seropositive.

This sequence joins TRBV29-1 and TRBJ2-1; D is possibly TRBD2 (6 bases). Germline V gene data show CDR1 as SQVTM and CDR2 as ANQGSEA. The CDR3 spans 15 residues. V was clipped by 3 bases and J by 3 bases, with 15 bases between them. The CDR3 sequence is CSVDPPTSFYNEQFF. CDR3 coding DNA: TGCAGCGTTGATCCCCCCACTAGCTTCTACAATGAGCAGTTCTTC.

The V call is TRBV29-1, the J call TRBJ1-2; no firm D call. Germline V gene data show CDR1 as SQVTM and CDR2 as ANQGSEA. Trimming stripped 7 bases from V and 5 bases from J, with 11 bases between. The CDR3 extends over 11 amino acids. The CDR3 coding sequence is TGCAGCGGAACAGATTTTTATGGCTACACCTTC. Protein: CSGTDFYGYTF.

The CDR3 DNA sequence: TGTGCCAGCAGCTTATTCCGCGATGGCTACACCTTC. Encoded protein: CASSLFRDGYTF. This chain joins TRBV11-2 and TRBJ1-2; D call uncertain. Trimming removed 2 bases at V and 6 bases at J, with 7 bases between. Per germline, CDR1 SGHAT and CDR2 FQNNGV. The CDR3 sequence is 12 residues long.

V and J are TRBV28 and TRBJ2-1, with 12 bases aligning to TRBD2. The V segment lost 8 bases and the J segment 2 bases; nucleotides outside the gene matches: 1. CDR3 length: 14 amino acids. The germline V gene encodes CDR1 MDHEN and CDR2 SYDVKM. CDR3 protein: CASASGGAYNEQFF. DNA of the CDR3: TGTGCCAGCGCTAGCGGGGGGGCCTACAATGAGCAGTTCTTC.

V is TRBV7-2 and J is TRBJ1-2; the match to TRBD1 covers 7 bases. CDR1 and CDR2 (germline): SGHTA, FQGNSA. V shed 4 bases, J shed 7 bases, and the junction held 12 bases outside the gene matches. The CDR3 has 15 residues. Written as DNA, the CDR3 is TGTGCCAGCAGCTCCGGACAGGTCCCCTCTGGTGGCTACACCTTC. It specifies CASSSGQVPSGGYTF.

V gene TRBV2 combines with J gene TRBJ2-3; D is uncertain. The CDR3 spans 11 residues. V was clipped by 7 bases and J by 8 bases, with 10 bases between them. From germline, CDR1 is SNHLY and CDR2 FYNNEI. CDR3 sequence: CASNRGPTQYF. DNA of the CDR3: TGTGCCAGCAATAGAGGTCCTACGCAGTATTTT.

In its sample, this clone was seen once. The gene calls are TRBV6-5 and TRBJ1-6; 7 nucleotides match TRBD1. From germline, CDR1 is MNHEY and CDR2 SVGAGI. Unmatched junction bases numbered 8, after V lost 6 bases and J lost 6 bases. The length of the CDR3 is 15 residues. Written as DNA, the CDR3 is TGTGCCAGCAGCCCCTACAGGGGCCTTAATTCACCCCTCCACTTT. Its protein product is CASSPYRGLNSPLHF.